The 25 T cell receptor beta chains listed next were all sequenced from one sample in a study of blood T cell repertoires in COVID-19. This table comes from immunoSEQ multiplex PCR, and its TCRdb copy is limited to in-frame clones, with some not included. The data contain over 150,000 clones, roughly four fifths of them singletons. Sequencing was done on a sample of peripheral blood. The receptors stem from a woman in her 70s with COVID-19, enrolled during active disease.

The chain has TRBV2 and TRBJ1-1; D is uncertain. Germline lookup yields CDR1 SNHLY and CDR2 FYNNEI. The CDR3 is 14 amino acids. The ends were cut back, 2 bases at V and 5 bases at J, with 12 bases in the middle. The CDR3 loop reads CASSESQRRTEAFF. The CDR3 DNA reads TGTGCCAGCAGTGAAAGCCAGAGGAGGACTGAAGCTTTCTTT.

The V and J genes are TRBV5-1 and TRBJ2-1; 10 bases align to TRBD1. Trimming took 4 bases from V and 5 from J; bases not matched to a gene: 9. CDR3 length: 16 residues. From germline, CDR1 is SGHRS and CDR2 YFSETQ. The CDR3 here is CASSPRPGQGNNEQFF. The CDR3 bases are TGCGCCAGCAGCCCAAGGCCGGGACAGGGGAACAATGAGCAGTTCTTC.

This clone was seen many times. The chain links TRBV28 to TRBJ2-1, with TRBD2 matching 7 bases. The V segment lost 6 bases and the J segment 3 bases; nucleotides outside the gene matches: 5. Germline V CDR1 and CDR2: MDHEN, SYDVKM. The CDR3 totals 14 residues. The chain's CDR3 is CASSQGTNYNEQFF. The CDR3 nucleotides are TGTGCCAGCAGCCAAGGGACTAACTACAATGAGCAGTTCTTC. Full variable domain (outside the CDR3, taken from reference TRBV28 and TRBJ2-1): DVKVTQSSRYLVKRTGEKVFLECVQDMDHENMFWYRQDPGLGLRLIYFSYDVKMKEKGDIPEGYSVSREKKERFSLILESASTNQTSMYLCASSQGTNYNEQFFGPGTRLTVL.

The chain uses TRBV19 and TRBJ2-2, with D tentatively TRBD1 (5 bases). V gave up 3 bases and J gave up 7 bases, with 12 bases separating them. Germline CDR1 is LNHDA and CDR2 is SQIVND (reference sequence). This CDR3 is built from 14 residues. For the CDR3, the DNA is TGTGCCAGTAGTATGGGGCAGGTAGGCGGGGAGCTGTTTTTT. Translation gives CASSMGQVGGELFF. The full variable domain, its missing parts supplied by reference TRBV19 and TRBJ2-2, is DGGITQSPKYLFRKEGQNVTLSCEQNLNHDAMYWYRQDPGQGLRLIYYSQIVNDFQKGDIAEGYSVSREKKESFPLTVTSAQKNPTAFYLCASSMGQVGGELFFGEGSRLTVL.

This chain joins TRBV9 and TRBJ1-1; 7 bases are a match to TRBD1. V lost 3 bases, J lost 5 bases, and 7 bases stayed unmatched. The CDR3 has 14 residues. Germline CDR1 SGDLS, CDR2 YYNGEE. In nucleotides, the CDR3 is TGTGCCAGCAGCGCCTGGGACAGAGGGACTGAAGCTTTCTTT. It codes for CASSAWDRGTEAFF.

This chain connects TRBV13 to TRBJ2-2; 9 bases are shared with TRBD1. The CDR3 spans 22 residues. Per germline, CDR1 PRHDT and CDR2 FYEKMQ (reference sequence). V was clipped by 5 bases and J by 3 bases; unmatched bases: 25. CDR3 residues: CASSRAGQGLLGGILDTGELFF. For the CDR3, the DNA is TGTGCCAGCAGCCGTGCGGGACAGGGACTCTTAGGGGGTATATTGGACACCGGGGAGCTGTTTTTT.

V is TRBV6-5 and J is TRBJ2-3; D perhaps matches TRBD1 (6 bases). Germline V gene data show CDR1 as MNHEY and CDR2 as SVGAGI. The CDR3 extends over 12 amino acids. V was trimmed by 5 bases and J by 3 bases, leaving 6 bases between them. CDR3 nucleotides: TGTGCCAGCAGTACAGGGACAGATACGCAGTATTTT. Translation: CASSTGTDTQYF.

In its sample, this clone was seen once. V gene TRBV4-1 combines with J gene TRBJ2-1; 9 bases are shared with TRBD2. With 4 bases clipped from V and 2 bases from J, the junction kept 9 bases outside the gene matches. Germline values: CDR1 MGHRA, CDR2 YSYEKL. CDR3 length: 17 amino acids. In nucleotides, the CDR3 is TGCGCCAGCAGCCTAAGCGAGCGGGAGGTTACCTACAATGAGCAGTTCTTC. Translated, it gives CASSLSEREVTYNEQFF.

V and J are TRBV6-1 and TRBJ1-5, with TRBD1 matching over 7 bases. Germline V gene lookup returns CDR1 MNHNS and CDR2 SASEGT. The trim removed 4 bases at V and 2 bases at J, leaving 11 bases unmatched. There are 17 residues in the CDR3. The CDR3 here is CASSAPGQTIGNQPQHF. For the CDR3, the DNA is TGTGCCAGCAGTGCACCGGGACAGACTATAGGCAATCAGCCCCAGCATTTT.

This rearrangement joins TRBV9 to TRBJ2-1, with 7 bases lining up with TRBD2. CDR1 SGDLS and CDR2 YYNGEE come from the germline V gene. V was pared by 4 bases and J by 1 base, with 8 bases of the junction left unmatched. This CDR3 is built from 16 residues. The CDR3 sequence: CASSPRDGGSYNEQFF. The CDR3, as DNA: TGTGCCAGCAGCCCCCGCGACGGGGGGTCCTACAATGAGCAGTTCTTC.

J is TRBJ1-3 and V is TRBV19, with D maybe TRBD1 (5 bases). The germline CDR1 and CDR2 sequences are LNHDA and SQIVND (reference sequence). The CDR3 has 14 residues. V was trimmed by 8 bases and J by 0 bases, leaving 11 bases between them. CDR3 region: CASRQGLSGNTIYF. Written as DNA, the CDR3 is TGTGCCAGTCGGCAGGGCCTCTCTGGAAACACCATATATTTT.

The V call is TRBV29-1, the J call TRBJ2-7; tentatively, D is TRBD1 (5 bases). CDR3 size: 11 residues. CDR1 and CDR2 (germline): SQVTM, ANQGSEA. This CDR3 reads CSCRQGYEQYF. In nucleotides, the CDR3 is TGCAGTTGTCGCCAGGGTTACGAGCAGTACTTC.

There are a few counts of this clone. The rearrangement joins TRBV7-3 to TRBJ1-2; tentatively, D is TRBD1 (5 bases). The germline V and J ends were trimmed by 5 bases and 7 bases, with 14 bases remaining between them. Germline CDR1 and CDR2: SGHTA and FQGTGA. The CDR3 consists of 13 residues. CDR3 protein: CASSPGGGRGYTF. The CDR3 coding sequence is TGTGCCAGCAGCCCCGGGGGGGGACGTGGCTACACCTTC.

The chain is built from TRBV7-2 and TRBJ1-3; 9 nucleotides line up with TRBD1. This CDR3 comprises 15 residues. V gave up 3 bases and J gave up 9 bases; unmatched junction bases: 9. CDR1 SGHTA and CDR2 FQGNSA come from the germline V gene. The CDR3 loop reads CASSFRQGGFGTIYF. The CDR3, as DNA: TGTGCCAGCAGCTTTCGACAGGGGGGATTTGGCACCATATATTTT.

V and J are TRBV28 and TRBJ1-2; TRBD1 matches at 11 bases. The trim removed 2 bases at V and 1 base at J, leaving 3 bases unmatched. This CDR3 is built from 16 residues. CDR1 is MDHEN and CDR2 is SYDVKM in the germline V gene. The CDR3 DNA follows: TGTGCCAGCAGTTTACCGGGACAGGGGGGTAACTATGGCTACACCTTC. Translated: CASSLPGQGGNYGYTF.

The chain is built from TRBV5-6 and TRBJ2-1; 7 bases fit TRBD2. Unmatched junction bases numbered 9, after V lost 5 bases and J lost 4 bases. The CDR3 totals 15 residues. In germline, CDR1 is SGHDT, CDR2 YYEEEE. CDR3 amino acids: CASRTRAGIYNEQFF. CDR3 sequence (DNA): TGTGCCAGCAGGACAAGAGCGGGAATATACAATGAGCAGTTCTTC.

The chain carries TRBV7-9 and TRBJ2-2, with TRBD2 matching 9 bases. V was clipped by 5 bases and J by 4 bases; unmatched bases: 8. This CDR3 has 16 residues. The germline V gene encodes CDR1 SEHNR and CDR2 FQNEAQ (reference sequence). The CDR3 nucleotides read TGTGCCAGCAGCCGACCGGGACTAGCAGCCACCGGGGAGCTGTTTTTT. Translated, it gives CASSRPGLAATGELFF. Filled out from reference TRBV7-9 and TRBJ2-2, the complete variable domain reads DTGVSQNPRHKITKRGQNVTFRCDPISEHNRLYWYRQTLGQGPEFLTYFQNEAQLEKSRLLSDRFSAERPKGSFSTLEIQRTEQGDSAMYLCASSRPGLAATGELFFGEGSRLTVL.

V usage is TRBV7-9 and J usage is TRBJ1-1; possible D gene TRBD1, 5 bases. The germline V gene has CDR1 SEHNR and CDR2 FQNEAQ (reference sequence). The CDR3 spans 15 residues. V lost 4 bases and J lost 1, with 13 bases in between. The CDR3 coding sequence is TGTGCCAGCAGCTCCGACGGGGGGGAGAACACTGAAGCTTTCTTT. It specifies CASSSDGGENTEAFF.

This chain joins TRBV7-9 and TRBJ2-1; TRBD2 might be the D (6 bases). Germline lookup yields CDR1 SEHNR and CDR2 FQNEAQ (reference sequence). V was shortened by 5 bases and J by 4 bases, with 18 bases between the two germline ends. The length of the CDR3 is 16 residues. The CDR3 DNA follows: TGTGCCAGCAGCCCCTTCGCAAGCGGGCTGTACAATGAGCAGTTCTTC. This encodes CASSPFASGLYNEQFF.

The V call is TRBV3-1 (or the pseudogene TRBV3-2), the J call TRBJ2-1; TRBD2 matches at 11 bases. The CDR3 runs to 14 residues. The V gene end was trimmed by 5 bases and the J gene end by 9 bases; junction bases not matched to a gene: 6. Germline CDR1 is LGHDT and CDR2 is YNNKEL (reference sequence). The CDR3 DNA is TGTGCCAGCAGCTCACTAGCGGGAGTCGGTGAGCAGTTCTTC. Translated: CASSSLAGVGEQFF.

The CDR3 loop reads CASSLRGNKNIQYF. CDR3 bases: TGTGCCAGCAGCTTAAGAGGGAACAAAAACATTCAGTACTTC. V gene TRBV7-2 combines with J gene TRBJ2-4; a weak D match, TRBD2 (5 bases). This CDR3 is built from 14 residues. The V gene's germline CDR1 is SGHTA and CDR2 FQGNSA. Trimming shortened V by 2 bases and J by 3 bases, and 8 bases separated the two germline ends. Combining the CDR3 with reference TRBV7-2 and TRBJ2-4 gives the whole variable domain GAGVSQSPSNKVTEKGKDVELRCDPISGHTALYWYRQSLGQGLEFLIYFQGNSAPDKSGLPSDRFSAERTGGSVSTLTIQRTQQEDSAVYLCASSLRGNKNIQYFGAGTRLSVL.

This clone has only one observation. V and J are TRBV28 and TRBJ1-4, with D unresolved. Germline CDR1 and CDR2: MDHEN and SYDVKM. The CDR3 runs 13 residues. Trimming pared 6 bases from V and 7 bases from J, leaving 12 bases between. CDR3 residues: CASRADTPEKLFF. The DNA for the CDR3 is TGTGCCAGCAGGGCAGATACCCCTGAAAAACTGTTTTTT.

The genes are TRBV28 and TRBJ1-5; tentative D call: TRBD1 (6 bases). Germline loops: CDR1 MDHEN, CDR2 SYDVKM. This CDR3 comprises 16 residues. V shed 4 bases and J shed 1 base, with 14 bases lying between them. CDR3 sequence (DNA): TGTGCCAGCAGTTCCCCATTACAGGGAAGCAATCAGCCCCAGCATTTT. Protein sequence: CASSSPLQGSNQPQHF.

This chain uses TRBV7-8 with TRBJ1-3; D perhaps matches TRBD1 (5 bases). The germline V and J ends were trimmed by 2 bases and 12 bases, with 14 bases remaining between them. The germline gives CDR1 SGHVS, CDR2 FQNEAQ. CDR3 size: 13 residues. The CDR3 spells CASSLKGEGHIYF. CDR3 nucleotides: TGTGCCAGCAGCTTAAAAGGGGAGGGCCACATATATTTT.

The V and J genes are TRBV6-5 and TRBJ2-7, with D tentatively TRBD1 (6 bases). CDR3 length: 14 residues. CDR1 MNHEY and CDR2 SVGAGI come from the germline V gene. Trimming pared 5 bases from V and 5 bases from J, leaving 16 bases between. This CDR3 is CASSTPRTGHEQYF. The CDR3 DNA is TGTGCCAGCAGTACCCCCCGCACAGGGCACGAGCAGTACTTC.